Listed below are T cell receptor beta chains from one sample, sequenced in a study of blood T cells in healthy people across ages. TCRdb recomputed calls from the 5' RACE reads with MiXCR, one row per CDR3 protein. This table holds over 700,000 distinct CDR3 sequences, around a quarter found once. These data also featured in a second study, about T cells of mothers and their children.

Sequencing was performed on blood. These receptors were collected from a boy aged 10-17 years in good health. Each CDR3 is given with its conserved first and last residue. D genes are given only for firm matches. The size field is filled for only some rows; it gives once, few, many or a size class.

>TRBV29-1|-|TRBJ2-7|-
CSVEGLGRAHEQYF
TGCAGCGTTGAAGGTCTCGGCAGGGCCCACGAGCAGTACTTC
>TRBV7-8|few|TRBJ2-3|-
CASVMLGSITDTQYF
TGTGCCAGCGTGATGTTAGGCTCAATTACAGATACGCAGTATTTT
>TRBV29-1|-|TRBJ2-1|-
CSVEGSVRGNDQFF
TGCAGCGTTGAGGGTAGTGTTAGAGGCAATGATCAGTTCTTC
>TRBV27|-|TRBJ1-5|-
CASSLVGGRQPQHF
TGTGCCAGCAGTTTAGTGGGCGGCCGCCAGCCCCAGCATTTT
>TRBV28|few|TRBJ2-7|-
CASCWSSYEQYF
TGTGCCAGCTGCTGGAGCTCCTACGAGCAGTACTTC
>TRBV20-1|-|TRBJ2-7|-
CSAGGPGEQYF
TGCAGTGCTGGGGGACCGGGCGAGCAGTACTTC
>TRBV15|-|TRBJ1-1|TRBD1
CATSRETGRGTEAFF
TGTGCCACCAGCAGAGAGACAGGGAGAGGAACTGAAGCTTTCTTT
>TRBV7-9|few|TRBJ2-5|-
CASSWDWDPGQQETQYF
TGTGCCAGCAGCTGGGACTGGGATCCGGGACAGCAAGAGACCCAGTACTTC
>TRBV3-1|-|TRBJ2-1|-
CASSPLGDFSYNEQFF
TGTGCCAGCAGCCCCCTAGGGGACTTCTCCTACAATGAGCAGTTCTTC
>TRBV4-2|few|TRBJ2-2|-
CASSFQVSGELFF
-
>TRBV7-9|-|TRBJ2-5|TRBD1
CASSLTFQGAEETQYF
TGTGCCAGCAGCTTAACATTCCAGGGGGCCGAAGAGACCCAGTACTTC
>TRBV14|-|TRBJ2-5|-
CASSQQRAWEETQYF
TGTGCCAGCAGCCAACAACGGGCCTGGGAAGAGACCCAGTACTTC
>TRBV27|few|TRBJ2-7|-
CASSAPGISYEQYF
TGTGCCAGCAGTGCCCCAGGTATTTCCTACGAGCAGTACTTC
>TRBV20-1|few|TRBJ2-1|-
CSARDSTNEQFF
TGCAGTGCTAGAGATAGTACGAATGAGCAGTTCTTC
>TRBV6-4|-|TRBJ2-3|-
CASSFEGAGTDTQYF
TGTGCCAGCAGTTTCGAGGGAGCCGGCACAGATACGCAGTATTTT